These 3 T cell receptor beta chains were sequenced from one sample in a study of T-cell memory formation after mild COVID-19. TCRdb independently ran MiXCR on the 5' RACE reads; one entry per CDR3 protein. Among roughly 120,000 distinct CDR3 sequences listed, 15% to 20% were seen once. The sample comprised PBMCs or a T cell subset sorted from them (not recorded which). The receptors were gathered from an adult woman who had mild COVID-19 (a few samples of this study predate the infection). Cell type and time point are not known.

In its sample, this clonotype was seen many times. The genes are TRBV12-3 or TRBV12-4 and TRBJ2-7; no clear D gene. Between the trimmed V and J ends, which lost 5 bases and 4 bases, there was a span of 15 bases. The CDR3 extends over 14 amino acids. The CDR3 loop is CASSNQDWGYEQYF. The CDR3 nucleotides are TGTGCCAGCAGTAACCAAGACTGGGGATACGAGCAGTACTTC.

The sample holds many counts of this clonotype. The rearrangement joins TRBV13 to TRBJ2-7; D is undetermined. Trimming took 0 bases from V and 5 from J, leaving 17 bases between them. CDR1 and CDR2 (germline): PRHDT, FYEKMQ (reference sequence). The CDR3 totals 16 residues. In nucleotides, the CDR3 is TGTGCCAGCAGCTTAGGGTGGTTACGCGCATCCAACGAGCAGTACTTC. Protein: CASSLGWLRASNEQYF.

The chain combines TRBV20-1 with TRBJ2-5; TRBD1 aligns across 7 bases. Germline-derived CDR1 and CDR2 are DFQATT and SNEGSKA (reference sequence). V shed 6 bases, J shed 4 bases, and the junction held 5 bases outside the gene matches. The CDR3 spans 12 residues. The CDR3 bases are TGCAGTGCCAATCCAGGGGGAGAGACCCAGTACTTC. It is translated as CSANPGGETQYF.